This TCR beta chain was retrieved from a study of blood T cell repertoires in COVID-19. Study summary: Specimens from acute and convalescent COVID-19 originated in the United States, Italy and Spain. The analysed material was cDNA or gDNA that came from T cells, B-cell-depleted T cells, or PBMCs.

As processed by the authors: Reference gene primer amplification in the assay estimated nucleated cell counts. The repertoire was sequenced with immunoSEQ multiplex PCR; TCRdb's copy has only in-frame clones and lacks some. Clone size and the V and J calls come from that table; the DNA yielded D and trimming. This table has about 110,000 clones, around four fifths appearing once. Sample: peripheral blood. This sequence was found in a woman in her 70s with acute or convalescent COVID-19.

CDR3 in DNA: TGTGCCAGCAGCTTAAGTGGTTTGGAGGCTTTCTTT. Amino acid sequence: CASSLSGLEAFF. The chain couples TRBV7-2 to TRBJ1-1; D is undetermined. Germline lookup yields CDR1 SGHTA and CDR2 FQGNSA. V was shortened by 2 bases and J by 11 bases, with 12 bases between the two germline ends. The CDR3 length is 12 residues. The full variable domain, in which reference TRBV7-2 and TRBJ1-1 provide the parts outside the CDR3, is GAGVSQSPSNKVTEKGKDVELRCDPISGHTALYWYRQSLGQGLEFLIYFQGNSAPDKSGLPSDRFSAERTGGSVSTLTIQRTQQEDSAVYLCASSLSGLEAFFGQGTRLTVV.